These 6 T cell receptor beta chains were all obtained from the same sample, sequenced in a study of cytomegalovirus exposure and HLA in healthy donors. Generated by immunoSEQ multiplex PCR, the TCRdb table keeps only in-frame clones and is missing some. The sample has around 75,000 clones; around four fifths are singletons. Sequenced sample: PBMCs. All receptors come from a man in his thirties or forties in good health and CMV-seronegative.

This chain uses TRBV19 with TRBJ2-7; unclear D gene. V lost 3 bases to trimming and J lost 5 bases, with 11 bases between them. CDR1 and CDR2 from the germline V gene are LNHDA and SQIVND (reference sequence). The CDR3 has 13 residues. This chain's CDR3 is CASSIQRRNEQYV. CDR3 nucleotides: TGTGCCAGTAGTATTCAGCGACGGAACGAGCAGTACGTC.

This clone was observed once. The chain uses TRBV7-2 and TRBJ2-2; tentatively, D is TRBD1 (6 bases). The V gene's germline CDR1 is SGHTA and CDR2 FQGNSA. This CDR3 has 14 amino acids. V was pared by 7 bases and J by 0 bases, with 9 bases between. The CDR3 region has the DNA TGTGCCAGCATCGGGACAACGAACACCGGGGAGCTGTTTTTT. Translating gives CASIGTTNTGELFF.

The rearrangement joins TRBV28 to TRBJ1-1, with D possibly TRBD1 on 6 matching bases. Germline V gene sequence: CDR1 MDHEN, CDR2 SYDVKM. V was shortened by 11 bases and J by 5 bases, with 21 bases between the two germline ends. The CDR3 consists of 14 residues. The CDR3 DNA reads TGTGCCGGGGCCCCGGGGTCTCAGGGGACTGAAGCTTTCTTT. Protein sequence: CAGAPGSQGTEAFF.

V and J are TRBV19 and TRBJ2-6; D ambiguous. Per the germline V gene, CDR1 is LNHDA and CDR2 is SQIVND (reference sequence). Trimming took 5 bases from V and 4 from J, leaving 6 bases between them. CDR3 length: 13 amino acids. The CDR3 DNA reads TGTGCCAGTAGTCACAACGGGGCCAACGTCCTGACTTTC. It codes for CASSHNGANVLTF.

In DNA, the CDR3 is TGTGCCAGCAGCCCCCTTAACAGGGCCCACGAGCAGTACTTC. It codes for CASSPLNRAHEQYF. The rearrangement links TRBV7-9 to TRBJ2-7; D is possibly TRBD1 (6 bases). Germline lookup yields CDR1 SEHNR and CDR2 FQNEAQ (reference sequence). V lost 5 bases to trimming and J lost 5 bases, with 16 bases between them. This CDR3 region has 14 residues.

The chain carries TRBV5-1 and TRBJ2-3; 8 bases are a match to TRBD1. The CDR3 covers 14 residues. In germline, CDR1 is SGHRS, CDR2 YFSETQ. Trimming at V came to 0 bases and at J to 9 bases, leaving 6 bases not matched to a gene. CDR3 loop: CASSLAEGQGTQYF. CDR3 coding DNA: TGCGCCAGCAGCTTGGCCGAAGGACAGGGAACGCAGTATTTT.